This TCR beta chain was identified in a study of CD8 T cell repertoires and HIV-1 epitope variants. On the study more broadly: T cells were stimulated with Twenty-five Gag and Nef peptides separately. Controls were a CMV, EBV and flu peptide pool, Ebola AY9 negative control, and no-peptide well.

V gave up 9 bases and J gave up 4 bases, with 12 bases separating them. The CDR3 is 13 residues long. Germline CDR1 and CDR2: SEHNR and FQNEAQ (reference sequence). On the immunoSEQ platform, TCR beta CDR3s were sequenced at survey depth. Sequenced by immunoSEQ multiplex PCR; TCRdb stores in-frame clones only, minus some. The sample comprises under 6,500 clones, around 62% of which are singletons, and under 55% rests with the top ten. As to this clone: Antigen: not known.

The source material was cultured CD8+ T cells derived from PBMCs. The genes are TRBV7-9 and TRBJ1-4; TRBD1 might be the D (5 bases). The source of this sequence is a male donor with HIV. The CDR3 DNA is TGTGCCAGTACGATCGACAGTAATGAAAAACTGTTTTTT. Translation gives CASTIDSNEKLFF.